Sequencing of this TCR beta chain was carried out in a study of shared clonotypes between healthy human individuals. TCRdb keeps only in-frame clones here, not all; method: immunoSEQ multiplex PCR. The sample yields over a million clones, under 80% seen once. Germline assignment: CDR1 SGHNT and CDR2 YYREEE (reference sequence). The V end lost 9 bases, the J end lost 0 bases, and 19 bases lay between the germline ends. The CDR3 loop spans 17 amino acids. Sequencing input: memory CD4+ T cells sorted from blood. As for subset: CD45RA-negative fraction. The sequence derives from a young man in good health. The chain employs TRBV5-4 and TRBJ2-6, with D maybe TRBD1 (5 bases). CDR3 amino acids: CATTLREGHSGANVLTF. Written as DNA, the CDR3 is TGTGCCACTACACTCAGGGAAGGGCACTCTGGGGCCAACGTCCTGACTTTC. Complete variable domain (other parts from reference TRBV5-4 and TRBJ2-6): ETGVTQSPTHLIKTRGQQVTLRCSSQSGHNTVSWYQQALGQGPQFIFQYYREEENGRGNFPPRFSGLQFPNYSSELNVNALELDDSALYLCATTLREGHSGANVLTFGAGSRLTVL.